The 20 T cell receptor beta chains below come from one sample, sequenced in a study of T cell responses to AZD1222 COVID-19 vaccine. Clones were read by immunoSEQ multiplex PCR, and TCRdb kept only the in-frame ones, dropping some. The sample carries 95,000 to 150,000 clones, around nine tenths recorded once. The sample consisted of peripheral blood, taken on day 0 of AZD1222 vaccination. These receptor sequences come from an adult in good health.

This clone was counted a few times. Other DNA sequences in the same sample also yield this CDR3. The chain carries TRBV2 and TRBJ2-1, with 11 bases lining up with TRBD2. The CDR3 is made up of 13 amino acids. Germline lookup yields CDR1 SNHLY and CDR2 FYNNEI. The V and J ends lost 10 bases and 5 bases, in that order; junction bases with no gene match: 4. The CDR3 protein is CATRLAGNNEQFF. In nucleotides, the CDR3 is TGTGCCACCCGACTAGCGGGGAACAATGAGCAGTTCTTC.

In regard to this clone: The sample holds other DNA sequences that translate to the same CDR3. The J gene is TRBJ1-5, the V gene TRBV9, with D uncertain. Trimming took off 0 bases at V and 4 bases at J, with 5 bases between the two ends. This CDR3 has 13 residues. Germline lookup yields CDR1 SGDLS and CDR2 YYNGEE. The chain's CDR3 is CASSVDLNQPQHF. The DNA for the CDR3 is TGTGCCAGCAGCGTAGACCTAAATCAGCCCCAGCATTTT.

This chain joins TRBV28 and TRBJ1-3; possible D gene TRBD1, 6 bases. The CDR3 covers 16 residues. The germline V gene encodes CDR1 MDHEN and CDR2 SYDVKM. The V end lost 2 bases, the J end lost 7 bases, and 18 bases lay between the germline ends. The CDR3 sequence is CASSLRLGGLGNTIYF. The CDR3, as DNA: TGTGCCAGCAGTTTAAGGCTGGGGGGCCTAGGGAACACCATATATTTT.

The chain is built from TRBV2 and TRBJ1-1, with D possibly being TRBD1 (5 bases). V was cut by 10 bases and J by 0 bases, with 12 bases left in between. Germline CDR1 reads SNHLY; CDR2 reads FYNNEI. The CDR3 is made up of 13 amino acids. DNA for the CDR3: TGTGCCACCCGCGTGGGGCTGAACACTGAAGCTTTCTTT. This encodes CATRVGLNTEAFF.

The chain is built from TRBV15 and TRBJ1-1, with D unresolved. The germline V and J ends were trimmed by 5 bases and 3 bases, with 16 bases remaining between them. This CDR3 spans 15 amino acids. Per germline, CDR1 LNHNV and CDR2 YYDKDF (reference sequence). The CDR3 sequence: CATSHSGRTYTEAFF. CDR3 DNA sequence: TGTGCCACCAGCCACTCGGGTCGAACGTACACTGAAGCTTTCTTT.

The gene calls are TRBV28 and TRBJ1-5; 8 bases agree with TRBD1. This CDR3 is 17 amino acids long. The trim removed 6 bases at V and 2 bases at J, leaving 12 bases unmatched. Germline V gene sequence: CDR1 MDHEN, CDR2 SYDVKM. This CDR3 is CASSRDRGSLGNQPQHF. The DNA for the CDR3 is TGTGCCAGCAGCCGTGACAGGGGCTCACTGGGCAATCAGCCCCAGCATTTT.

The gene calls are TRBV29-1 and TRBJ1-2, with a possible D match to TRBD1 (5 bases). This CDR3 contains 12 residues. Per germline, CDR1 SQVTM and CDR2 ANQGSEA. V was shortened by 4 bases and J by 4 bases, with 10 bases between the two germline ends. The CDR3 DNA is TGCAGCGTTGCCGTGACAGCCTATGGCTACACCTTC. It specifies CSVAVTAYGYTF.

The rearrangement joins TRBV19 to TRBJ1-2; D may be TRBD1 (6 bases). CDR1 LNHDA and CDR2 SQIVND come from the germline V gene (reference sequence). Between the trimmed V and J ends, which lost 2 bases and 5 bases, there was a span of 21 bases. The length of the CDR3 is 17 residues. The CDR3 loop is CASSIHPGERALYGYTF. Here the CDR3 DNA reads TGTGCCAGTAGTATACACCCAGGGGAAAGAGCTCTTTATGGCTACACCTTC.

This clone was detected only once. The CDR3 DNA reads as TGTGCCAGCAGTTTCGATTTTAGACTAGCGGGAGTAAGTTGGGACTACGAGCAGTACTTC. Protein product: CASSFDFRLAGVSWDYEQYF. This sequence joins TRBV28 and TRBJ2-7, with TRBD2 matching 12 bases. V gave up 3 bases and J gave up 3 bases; unmatched junction bases: 18. Germline CDR1 and CDR2: MDHEN and SYDVKM. The CDR3 has 20 residues. Using reference TRBV28 and TRBJ2-7 for the parts outside the CDR3, the full variable domain is DVKVTQSSRYLVKRTGEKVFLECVQDMDHENMFWYRQDPGLGLRLIYFSYDVKMKEKGDIPEGYSVSREKKERFSLILESASTNQTSMYLCASSFDFRLAGVSWDYEQYFGPGTRLTVT.

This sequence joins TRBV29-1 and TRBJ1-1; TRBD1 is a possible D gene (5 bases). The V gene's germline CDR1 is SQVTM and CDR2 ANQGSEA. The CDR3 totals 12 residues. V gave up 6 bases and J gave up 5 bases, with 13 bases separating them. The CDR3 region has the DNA TGCAGCGTGACAGCCGTTACGACTGAAGCTTTCTTT. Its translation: CSVTAVTTEAFF.

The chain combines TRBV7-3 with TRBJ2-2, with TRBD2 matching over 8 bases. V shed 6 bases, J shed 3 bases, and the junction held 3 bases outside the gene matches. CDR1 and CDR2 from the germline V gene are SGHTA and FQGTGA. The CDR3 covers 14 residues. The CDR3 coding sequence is TGTGCCAGCAGACTAGCGGATCACACCGGGGAGCTGTTTTTT. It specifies CASRLADHTGELFF.

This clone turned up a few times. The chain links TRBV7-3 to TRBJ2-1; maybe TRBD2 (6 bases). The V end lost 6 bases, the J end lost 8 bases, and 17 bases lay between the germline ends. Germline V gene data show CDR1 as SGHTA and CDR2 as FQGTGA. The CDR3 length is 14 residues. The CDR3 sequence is CASSPGLHGDEQFF. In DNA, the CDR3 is TGTGCCAGCAGTCCGGGACTCCACGGGGATGAGCAGTTCTTC. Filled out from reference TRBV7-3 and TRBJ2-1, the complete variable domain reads GAGVSQTPSNKVTEKGKYVELRCDPISGHTALYWYRQSLGQGPEFLIYFQGTGAADDSGLPNDRFFAVRPEGSVSTLKIQRTERGDSAVYLCASSPGLHGDEQFFGPGTRLTVL.

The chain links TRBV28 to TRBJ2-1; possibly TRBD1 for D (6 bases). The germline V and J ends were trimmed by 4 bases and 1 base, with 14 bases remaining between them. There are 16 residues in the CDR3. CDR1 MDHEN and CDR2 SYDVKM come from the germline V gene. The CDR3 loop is CASSSWTVRSYNEQFF. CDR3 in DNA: TGTGCCAGCAGTTCCTGGACAGTACGGTCCTACAATGAGCAGTTCTTC.

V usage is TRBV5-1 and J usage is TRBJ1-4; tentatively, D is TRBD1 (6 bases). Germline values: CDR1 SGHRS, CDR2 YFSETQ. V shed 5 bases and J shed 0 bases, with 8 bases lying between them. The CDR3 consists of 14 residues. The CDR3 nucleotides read TGCGCCAGCAGACAGGGAGCAACTAATGAAAAACTGTTTTTT. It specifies CASRQGATNEKLFF.

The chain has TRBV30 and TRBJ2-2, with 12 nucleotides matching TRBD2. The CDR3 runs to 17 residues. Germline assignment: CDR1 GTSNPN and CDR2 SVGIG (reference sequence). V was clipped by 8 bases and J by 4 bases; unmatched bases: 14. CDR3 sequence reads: CAGRRLAGGQVTGELFF. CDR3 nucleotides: TGTGCCGGTAGAAGGCTAGCGGGGGGGCAAGTCACCGGGGAGCTGTTTTTT.

CDR3 coding DNA: TGTGCCAGCAGCGTAGGGACAGCTAACACTGAAGCTTTCTTT. Its protein product is CASSVGTANTEAFF. The chain links TRBV9 to TRBJ1-1, with TRBD1 as a possible D gene (6 bases). Germline V gene lookup returns CDR1 SGDLS and CDR2 YYNGEE. Trimming removed 0 bases at V and 2 bases at J, with 8 bases between. The CDR3 has 14 residues.

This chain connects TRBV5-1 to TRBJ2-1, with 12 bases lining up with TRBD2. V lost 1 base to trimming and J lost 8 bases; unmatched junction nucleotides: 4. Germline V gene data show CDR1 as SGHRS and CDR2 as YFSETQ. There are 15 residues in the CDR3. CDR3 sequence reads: CASSLLRLAGDEQFF. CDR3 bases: TGCGCCAGCAGCTTGCTCCGACTAGCGGGGGATGAGCAGTTCTTC.

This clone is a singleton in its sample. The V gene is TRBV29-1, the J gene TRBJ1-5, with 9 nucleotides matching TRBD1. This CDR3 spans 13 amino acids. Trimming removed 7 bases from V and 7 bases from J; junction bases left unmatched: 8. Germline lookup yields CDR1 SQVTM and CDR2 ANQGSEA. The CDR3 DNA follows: TGCAGCGGTCGGACAGGGGAGGGGCAGCCCCAGCATTTT. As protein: CSGRTGEGQPQHF.

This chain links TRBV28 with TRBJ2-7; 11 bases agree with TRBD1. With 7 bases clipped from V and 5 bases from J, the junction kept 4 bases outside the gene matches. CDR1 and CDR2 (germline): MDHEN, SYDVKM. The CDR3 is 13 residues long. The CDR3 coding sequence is TGTGCCAGCATCCTGGACAGGGGGCACGAGCAGTACTTC. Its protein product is CASILDRGHEQYF.

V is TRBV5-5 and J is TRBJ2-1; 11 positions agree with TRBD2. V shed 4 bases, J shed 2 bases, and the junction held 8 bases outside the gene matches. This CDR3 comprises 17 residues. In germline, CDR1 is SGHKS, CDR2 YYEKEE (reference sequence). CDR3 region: CASSTRGTSGTYNEQFF. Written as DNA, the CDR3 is TGTGCCAGCAGCACCCGTGGGACTAGCGGAACCTACAATGAGCAGTTCTTC.